This T cell receptor beta chain was sequenced in a study of shared clonotypes between healthy human individuals. TCRdb keeps only in-frame clones here, not all; method: immunoSEQ multiplex PCR. The sample includes approximately 1.5 million clones, 95% to 99% of them seen just once. The CDR3 loop spans 15 amino acids. Losses at the gene ends were 4 bases for V and 1 base for J; bases not matched to a gene: 5. The germline gives CDR1 SGHDN, CDR2 FVKESK. The rearrangement uses TRBV14 and TRBJ1-1; 8 bases line up with TRBD1. The clonotype comes from a man in his thirties or forties in good health. The specimen sequenced was naive CD4+ T cells sorted from blood. Subset in this sample: CD45RA+ positively selected. The CDR3 reads CASSPRQGTNTEAFF. CDR3 DNA sequence: TGTGCCAGCAGCCCCCGACAGGGGACGAACACTGAAGCTTTCTTT. The full variable domain, with the rest looked up from reference TRBV14 and TRBJ1-1, is EAGVTQFPSHSVIEKGQTVTLRCDPISGHDNLYWYRRVMGKEIKFLLHFVKESKQDESGMPNNRFLAERTGGTYSTLKVQPAELEDSGVYFCASSPRQGTNTEAFFGQGTRLTVV.